Shown below are 2 T cell receptor beta chains from a single sample sequenced in a study of T-cell reconstitution after alpha-beta-depleted transplantation in children. As it was prepared, the TCRbeta library received unique molecular identifiers. TCRdb itself ran the PCR reads through MiXCR, one entry per CDR3 protein. The sample consists of about 610,000 distinct CDR3 sequences, about 10% of them appearing once. Sequencing was performed on PBMCs from the stem cell graft donor, taken from the stem cell graft. The receptors were gathered from a human donor who donated a stem cell graft to a child with acute myeloid leukemia.

This clonotype was counted a few times. This rearrangement joins TRBV3-1 to TRBJ2-1; 7 bases are shared with TRBD1. This CDR3 spans 16 amino acids. V lost 5 bases and J lost 0; bases outside the gene matches: 7. Germline CDR1 LGHDT, CDR2 YNNKEL (reference sequence). CDR3 sequence reads: CASSFGQASSYNEQFF. CDR3 coding DNA: TGTGCCAGCAGCTTCGGACAGGCGAGCTCCTACAATGAGCAGTTCTTC.

This clonotype was seen many times. The chain is built from TRBV6-1 and TRBJ2-3, with TRBD2 identical over 11 bases. Trimming removed 5 bases from V and 5 bases from J; junction bases left unmatched: 6. Germline V gene lookup returns CDR1 MNHNS and CDR2 SASEGT. The CDR3 runs 15 residues. DNA for the CDR3: TGTGCCAGCAGTAATAGCGGGAGGGCCAAAGATACGCAGTATTTT. It yields the protein CASSNSGRAKDTQYF.